The 14 T cell receptor beta chains below were found in one sample sequenced in a study of brain T cells in children with intractable seizures. Sequenced by immunoSEQ multiplex PCR; TCRdb stores in-frame clones only, minus some. The data show roughly 80,000 clones, with about 90% seen just once and roughly 25% held by the top ten. This sample comprised peripheral blood, obtained at surgery. The receptors were gathered from a girl aged 2 to 9 with Rasmussen encephalitis and intractable seizures.

The gene calls are TRBV19 and TRBJ1-6; D not resolved. Germline V gene lookup returns CDR1 LNHDA and CDR2 SQIVND (reference sequence). CDR3 length: 12 amino acids. Trimming removed 7 bases from V and 7 bases from J, with 8 bases in between. The CDR3 region has the DNA TGTGCCAGTAAGAGTTCGAATTCACCCCTCCACTTT. It is translated as CASKSSNSPLHF.

J is TRBJ1-1 and V is TRBV29-1; 8 bases align to TRBD1. Germline-derived CDR1 and CDR2 are SQVTM and ANQGSEA. After removal of 3 bases from V and 5 bases from J, the junction contained 8 bases not matched to a gene. The CDR3 covers 14 residues. The CDR3 loop is CSVDLRQGKTEAFF. For the CDR3, the DNA is TGCAGCGTTGATCTCCGACAGGGGAAGACTGAAGCTTTCTTT. The full variable domain, its missing parts supplied by reference TRBV29-1 and TRBJ1-1, is SAVISQKPSRDICQRGTSLTIQCQVDSQVTMMFWYRQQPGQSLTLIATANQGSEATYESGFVIDKFPISRPNLTFSTLTVSNMSPEDSSIYLCSVDLRQGKTEAFFGQGTRLTVV.

V and J are TRBV27 and TRBJ2-1, with 9 bases that match TRBD1. The CDR3 has 15 residues. Germline CDR1 and CDR2: MNHEY and SMNVEV (reference sequence). V was clipped by 6 bases and J by 1 base; unmatched bases: 4. In DNA, the CDR3 is TGTGCCAGCAGCCGGACAGGGGAATCCTACAATGAGCAGTTCTTC. Translated, it gives CASSRTGESYNEQFF.

V gene TRBV7-9 combines with J gene TRBJ2-5; D remains ambiguous. V lost 7 bases and J 0 bases, leaving 15 bases between the germline ends. The V gene's germline CDR1 is SEHNR and CDR2 FQNEAQ (reference sequence). The CDR3 consists of 15 residues. The CDR3 spells CASTPGEAYQETQYF. The CDR3 nucleotides read TGTGCCAGCACCCCGGGTGAAGCCTACCAAGAGACCCAGTACTTC.

This clone was detected once. The chain employs TRBV11-2 and TRBJ1-2, with D perhaps matching TRBD1 (5 bases). Germline loops: CDR1 SGHAT, CDR2 FQNNGV. The CDR3 runs 14 residues. V shed 5 bases and J shed 0 bases, with 10 bases lying between them. CDR3 in amino acids: CASSTTTANYGYTF. The CDR3 DNA sequence: TGTGCCAGCAGCACCACGACAGCTAACTATGGCTACACCTTC.

The V call is TRBV19, the J call TRBJ1-1; the D is unclear. V gave up 0 bases and J gave up 10 bases, with 15 bases separating them. Germline values: CDR1 LNHDA, CDR2 SQIVND (reference sequence). The CDR3 sequence is 14 residues long. The CDR3 region has the DNA TGTGCCAGTAGTATAGATCGCGGCGGGTCTAGAGCTTTCTTT. Amino acids: CASSIDRGGSRAFF.

The chain recombines TRBV2 with TRBJ2-7; D unresolved. The germline V and J ends were trimmed by 2 bases and 3 bases, with 2 bases remaining between them. Germline-derived CDR1 and CDR2 are SNHLY and FYNNEI. CDR3 size: 11 residues. Here the CDR3 DNA reads TGTGCCAGCAGTGAATACTACGAGCAGTACTTC. It translates to CASSEYYEQYF.

This chain joins TRBV28 and TRBJ1-1; D call uncertain. Trimming pared 2 bases from V and 4 bases from J, leaving 5 bases between. The CDR3 is 12 residues long. Germline V CDR1 and CDR2: MDHEN, SYDVKM. The CDR3 loop reads CASSLEGTEAFF. The DNA for the CDR3 is TGTGCCAGCAGTTTAGAGGGCACTGAAGCTTTCTTT.

The chain has TRBV14 and TRBJ2-1; TRBD2 matches 13 bases. The trim removed 4 bases at V and 4 bases at J, leaving 16 bases unmatched. This CDR3 comprises 20 residues. In germline, CDR1 is SGHDN, CDR2 FVKESK. CDR3 in DNA: TGTGCCAGCAGCCGCCAGGTTACTAGCGGGAGGGCCGGCTGGTACAATGAGCAGTTCTTC. Amino acid sequence: CASSRQVTSGRAGWYNEQFF.

The V and J genes are TRBV10-1 and TRBJ2-1; 8 bases align to TRBD2. Germline lookup yields CDR1 WNHNN and CDR2 SYGVQD (reference sequence). This CDR3 has 16 amino acids. The V segment lost 0 bases and the J segment 1 base; nucleotides outside the gene matches: 2. The CDR3 here is CASSESSGSSYNEQFF. CDR3 bases: TGCGCCAGCAGTGAGTCGAGCGGGAGTTCCTACAATGAGCAGTTCTTC.

The rearrangement links TRBV10-3 to TRBJ1-2; a possible D gene is TRBD1 (6 bases). The V end was cut by 5 bases, the J end by 5 bases, with 12 bases between. CDR3 length equals 13 residues. In germline, CDR1 is ENHRY, CDR2 SYGVKD. Here the CDR3 DNA reads TGTGCCATCAGTTCAGGCCAGGGGTATGGCTACACCTTC. Residues: CAISSGQGYGYTF.

The rearrangement links TRBV5-6 to TRBJ1-2, with a weak D call TRBD1 (5 bases). The V end lost 0 bases, the J end lost 2 bases, and 14 bases lay between the germline ends. CDR3 length: 16 residues. Per germline, CDR1 SGHDT and CDR2 YYEEEE. CDR3 in amino acids: CASSLGRRRGNYGYTF. CDR3 DNA: TGTGCCAGCAGCTTGGGGCGTAGGCGGGGGAACTATGGCTACACCTTC.

V is TRBV4-1 and J is TRBJ1-4; unclear D gene. This CDR3 comprises 16 residues. Germline V gene lookup returns CDR1 MGHRA and CDR2 YSYEKL. Trimming removed 3 bases at V and 0 bases at J, with 11 bases between. The CDR3 DNA reads TGCGCCAGCAGCCACGGCCGGGGTGCAACTAATGAAAAACTGTTTTTT. This codes for CASSHGRGATNEKLFF.

The CDR3 nucleotides are TGCAGCGTTGCAGGGGGCTTGGATTTGGGCTACACCTTC. Translated, it gives CSVAGGLDLGYTF. The chain has TRBV29-1 and TRBJ1-2; TRBD1 matches at 8 bases. The V gene end was trimmed by 4 bases and the J gene end by 8 bases; junction bases not matched to a gene: 9. CDR3 size: 13 residues. CDR1 and CDR2 from the germline V gene are SQVTM and ANQGSEA.